This TCR beta chain was sequenced in a study of OX40 agonist ivuxolimab in advanced cancers. In the study overall: Clinicians treated patients with ivuxolimab, an agonistic anti-OX40 (CD134) antibody. Among those treated, three patients had partial responses, one with hepatocellular carcinoma and two with cutaneous melanoma.

As to this clone: The antigen remains unidentified.

Whole-study results and caveats: Averaging showed that CD8+ T cells had more expanded clones than CD4+ did.

Libraries were prepared by immunoSEQ multiplex PCR; TCRdb keeps only in-frame clonotypes and omits some of them. Here the sample spans roughly 80,000 clones, about 86% being singletons. The sample in question was CD4+ or CD8+ T cells sorted from blood, obtained in a trial of the OX40 agonist ivuxolimab. The clonotype was recovered from an adult with an advanced solid tumor such as melanoma, head and neck, liver or kidney cancer.

The CDR3 DNA sequence: TGTGCCAGCAGGAGACTAGCCTCCAGCTCCTACGAGCAGTACGTC. Protein sequence: CASRRLASSSYEQYV. This sequence joins TRBV6-1 and TRBJ2-7, with 7 bases aligning to TRBD2. This CDR3 comprises 15 residues. V lost 6 bases to trimming and J lost 0 bases; unmatched junction nucleotides: 8. CDR1 and CDR2 from the germline V gene are MNHNS and SASEGT.